This TCR beta chain was sequenced for a study of blood T cell repertoires in COVID-19. Measured with immunoSEQ multiplex PCR; TCRdb has only the in-frame clones, and not every one. The data hold nearly 85,000 clones, with 83% observed a single time. V was trimmed by 3 bases and J by 8 bases, leaving 19 bases between them. The CDR3 is 16 residues long. Germline V gives CDR1 LGHDT, CDR2 YNNKEL (reference sequence). The sample comprised peripheral blood. This sequence joins TRBV3-1 (or the pseudogene TRBV3-2) and TRBJ1-4; TRBD1 might be the D (5 bases). This TCR was sampled from a woman aged 55-75 years with acute or convalescent COVID-19. The CDR3 spells CASSHPTQGGGEKLFF. As DNA, the CDR3 is TGTGCCAGCAGCCATCCTACTCAGGGAGGAGGCGAAAAACTGTTTTTT.